Shown below are 6 T cell receptor beta chains from a single sample sequenced in a study of early T cells in non-severe SARS-CoV-2 infection. TCRdb fed the 5' RACE reads into MiXCR, producing one record per CDR3 protein. This repertoire shows about 64,000 distinct CDR3 sequences, 10% to 15% found once; its top ten account for approximately 1.4%. The specimen was whole blood, collected at baseline. The receptors here all came from an adult who was a healthcare worker with PCR-confirmed SARS-CoV-2 infection or an uninfected control (not recorded which).

This clonotype was seen a handful of times. The V gene is TRBV28, the J gene TRBJ2-7, with 7 positions matching TRBD1. The CDR3 is made up of 15 amino acids. V shed 5 bases, J shed 9 bases, and the junction held 16 bases outside the gene matches. CDR1 is MDHEN, CDR2 SYDVKM, per germline. The CDR3 nucleotides are TGTGCCAGCAGTCCCTCGACAGGGTCCTCAGCGCGGCAGTACTTC. The encoded protein is CASSPSTGSSARQYF. Together with reference TRBV28 and TRBJ2-7, the CDR3 gives the full variable domain: DVKVTQSSRYLVKRTGEKVFLECVQDMDHENMFWYRQDPGLGLRLIYFSYDVKMKEKGDIPEGYSVSREKKERFSLILESASTNQTSMYLCASSPSTGSSARQYFGPGTRLTVT.

This chain links TRBV12-5 with TRBJ1-5, with no clear D. V was trimmed by 1 base and J by 6 bases, leaving 7 bases between them. Germline CDR1 LGHNT, CDR2 FRNRAP. The CDR3 is made up of 13 amino acids. The CDR3, as DNA: TGTGCTAGTGGTTTGGGCGCCTCTCAGCCCCAGCATTTT. Protein: CASGLGASQPQHF.

This clonotype showed up many times. This chain joins TRBV7-2 and TRBJ2-2; TRBD1 agrees at 7 bases. CDR1 SGHTA and CDR2 FQGNSA come from the germline V gene. The CDR3 loop spans 15 amino acids. The junction had 9 bases not matched to a gene; V was cut back by 5 bases and J by 6 bases. CDR3 sequence reads: CASSPRQGHSGELFF. The CDR3 region has the DNA TGTGCCAGCAGCCCCCGACAGGGTCATTCCGGGGAGCTGTTTTTT.

There are many counts of this clonotype. This chain uses TRBV28 with TRBJ2-7, with 7 bases lining up with TRBD1. V shed 8 bases and J 1 base; nucleotides not matched to a gene: 11. The CDR3 consists of 15 residues. CDR1 and CDR2 (germline): MDHEN, SYDVKM. Written as DNA, the CDR3 is TGTGCCAGCCATGAGGACAGGTTGCTATCCTACGAGCAGTACTTC. This translates into CASHEDRLLSYEQYF.

The chain links TRBV6-2 or TRBV6-3 to TRBJ2-6; D uncertain. CDR3 length: 15 amino acids. CDR1 and CDR2 (germline): MNHEY, SVGEGT. The ends were cut back, 5 bases at V and 1 base at J, with 9 bases in the middle. The CDR3 DNA sequence: TGTGCCAGCAGTACATCCTTATCTGGGGCCAACGTCCTGACTTTC. Translated, it gives CASSTSLSGANVLTF.

This clonotype has at least ten counts. This chain connects TRBV10-3 to TRBJ1-3; D call uncertain. Germline assignment: CDR1 ENHRY and CDR2 SYGVKD. V shed 3 bases and J shed 1 base, with 1 base lying between them. This CDR3 has 12 residues. CDR3 nucleotide sequence: TGTGCCATCAGTGAATCTGGAAACACCATATATTTT. Its protein product is CAISESGNTIYF.